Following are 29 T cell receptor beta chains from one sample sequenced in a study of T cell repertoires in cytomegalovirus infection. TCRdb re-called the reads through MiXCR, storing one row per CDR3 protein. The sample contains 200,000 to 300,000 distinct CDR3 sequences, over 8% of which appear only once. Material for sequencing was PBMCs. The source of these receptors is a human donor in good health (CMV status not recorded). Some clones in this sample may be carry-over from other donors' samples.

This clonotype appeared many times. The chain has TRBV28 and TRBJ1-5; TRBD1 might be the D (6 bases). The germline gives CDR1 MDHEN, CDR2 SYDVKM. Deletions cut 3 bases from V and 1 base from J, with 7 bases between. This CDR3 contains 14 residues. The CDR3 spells CASSFDRSNQPQHF. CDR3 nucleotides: TGTGCCAGCAGTTTCGACAGGAGCAATCAGCCCCAGCATTTT. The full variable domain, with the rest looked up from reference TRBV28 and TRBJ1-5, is DVKVTQSSRYLVKRTGEKVFLECVQDMDHENMFWYRQDPGLGLRLIYFSYDVKMKEKGDIPEGYSVSREKKERFSLILESASTNQTSMYLCASSFDRSNQPQHFGDGTRLSIL.

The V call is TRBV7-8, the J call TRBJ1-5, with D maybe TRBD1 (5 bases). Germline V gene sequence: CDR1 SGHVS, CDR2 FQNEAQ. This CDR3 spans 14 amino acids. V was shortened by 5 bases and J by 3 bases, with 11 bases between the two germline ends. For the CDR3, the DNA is TGTGCCAGCAGCACGACAGCCATCAATCAGCCCCAGCATTTT. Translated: CASSTTAINQPQHF.

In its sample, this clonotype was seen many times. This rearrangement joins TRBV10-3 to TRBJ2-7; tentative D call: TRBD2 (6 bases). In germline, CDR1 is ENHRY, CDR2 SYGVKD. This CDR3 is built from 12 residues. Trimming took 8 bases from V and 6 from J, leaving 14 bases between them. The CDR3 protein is CAIAVAGTEQYF. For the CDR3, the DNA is TGTGCCATCGCGGTGGCGGGAACCGAGCAGTACTTC.

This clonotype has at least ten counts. The CDR3 is CASSYSEYEQYF. The DNA for the CDR3 is TGTGCCAGCAGTTACTCGGAGTACGAGCAGTACTTC. J is TRBJ2-7 and V is TRBV6-2 or TRBV6-3; no clear D gene. The CDR3 extends over 12 amino acids. Germline CDR1 and CDR2: MNHEY and SVGEGT. V was shortened by 0 bases and J by 4 bases, with 4 bases between the two germline ends.

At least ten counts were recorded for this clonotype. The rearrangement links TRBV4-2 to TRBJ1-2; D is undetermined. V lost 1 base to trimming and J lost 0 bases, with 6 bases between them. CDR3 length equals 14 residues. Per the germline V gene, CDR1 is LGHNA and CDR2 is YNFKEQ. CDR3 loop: CASSQATANYGYTF. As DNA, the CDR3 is TGTGCCAGCAGCCAAGCAACCGCTAACTATGGCTACACCTTC.

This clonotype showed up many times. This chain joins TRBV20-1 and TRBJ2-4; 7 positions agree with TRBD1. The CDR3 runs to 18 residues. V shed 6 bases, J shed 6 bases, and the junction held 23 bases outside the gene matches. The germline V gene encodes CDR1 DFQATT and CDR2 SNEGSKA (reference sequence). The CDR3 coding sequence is TGCAGTGCCCCGGGGACAGTAAGCGCGAGGAGGATTGGAAACATTCAGTACTTC. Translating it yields CSAPGTVSARRIGNIQYF.

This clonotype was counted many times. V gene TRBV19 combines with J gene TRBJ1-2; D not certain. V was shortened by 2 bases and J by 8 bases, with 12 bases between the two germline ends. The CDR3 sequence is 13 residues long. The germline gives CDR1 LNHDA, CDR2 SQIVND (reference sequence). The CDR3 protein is CASSIRRVGGYTF. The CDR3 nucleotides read TGTGCCAGTAGTATACGGCGGGTTGGAGGCTACACCTTC.

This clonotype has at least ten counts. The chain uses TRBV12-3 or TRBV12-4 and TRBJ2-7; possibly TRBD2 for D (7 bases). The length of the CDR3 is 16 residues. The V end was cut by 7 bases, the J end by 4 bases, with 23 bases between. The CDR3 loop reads CASTPGRVQGPYEQYF. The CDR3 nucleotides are TGTGCCAGCACCCCTGGGAGGGTACAGGGTCCGTACGAGCAGTACTTC.

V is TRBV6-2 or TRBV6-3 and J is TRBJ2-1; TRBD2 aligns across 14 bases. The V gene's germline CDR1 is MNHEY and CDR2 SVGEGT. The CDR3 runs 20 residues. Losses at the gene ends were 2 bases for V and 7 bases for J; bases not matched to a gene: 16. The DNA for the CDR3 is TGTGCCAGCAGTTACACGTCCGGGACTAGCGGGGGAAACCCCCGGAATGAGCAGTTCTTC. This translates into CASSYTSGTSGGNPRNEQFF.

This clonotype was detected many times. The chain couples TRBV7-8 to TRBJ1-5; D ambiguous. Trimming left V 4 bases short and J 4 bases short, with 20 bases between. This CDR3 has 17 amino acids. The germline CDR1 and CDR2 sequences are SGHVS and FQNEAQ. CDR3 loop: CASSSRLLKKGNQPQHF. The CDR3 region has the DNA TGTGCCAGCAGCTCCCGACTCCTAAAGAAGGGAAATCAGCCCCAGCATTTT.

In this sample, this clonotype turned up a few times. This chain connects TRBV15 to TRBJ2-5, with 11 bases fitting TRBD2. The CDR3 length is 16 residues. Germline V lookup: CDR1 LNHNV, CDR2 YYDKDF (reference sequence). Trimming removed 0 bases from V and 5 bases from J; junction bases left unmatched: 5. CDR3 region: CATSRDLAGGRETQYF. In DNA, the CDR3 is TGTGCCACCAGCAGAGACCTAGCGGGGGGCCGGGAGACCCAGTACTTC. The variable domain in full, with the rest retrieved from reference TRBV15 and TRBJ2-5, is DAMVIQNPRYQVTQFGKPVTLSCSQTLNHNVMYWYQQKSSQAPKLLFHYYDKDFNNEADTPDNFQSRRPNTSFCFLDIRSPGLGDTAMYLCATSRDLAGGRETQYFGPGTRLLVL.

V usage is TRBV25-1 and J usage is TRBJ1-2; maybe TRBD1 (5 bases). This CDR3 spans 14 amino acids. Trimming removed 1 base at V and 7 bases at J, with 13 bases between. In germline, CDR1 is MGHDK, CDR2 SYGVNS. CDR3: CASSEWGPHIGYTF. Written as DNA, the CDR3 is TGTGCCAGCAGTGAATGGGGCCCCCATATTGGCTACACCTTC.

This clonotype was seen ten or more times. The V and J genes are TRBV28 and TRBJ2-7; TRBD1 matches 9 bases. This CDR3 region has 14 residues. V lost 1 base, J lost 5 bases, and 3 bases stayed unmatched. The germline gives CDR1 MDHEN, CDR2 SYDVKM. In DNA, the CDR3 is TGTGCCAGCAGTTTATTTACAGGGGGCGACGAGCAGTACTTC. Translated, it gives CASSLFTGGDEQYF.

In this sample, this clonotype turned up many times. In nucleotides, the CDR3 is TGTGCCAGCAGCCTGAATAAAGAGACCCAGTACTTC. Protein sequence: CASSLNKETQYF. The chain carries TRBV7-2 and TRBJ2-5; D unclear. V was clipped by 5 bases and J by 3 bases, with 7 bases between them. The CDR3 is 12 residues long. Germline loops: CDR1 SGHTA, CDR2 FQGNSA. The full variable domain, in which reference TRBV7-2 and TRBJ2-5 provide the parts outside the CDR3, is GAGVSQSPSNKVTEKGKDVELRCDPISGHTALYWYRQSLGQGLEFLIYFQGNSAPDKSGLPSDRFSAERTGGSVSTLTIQRTQQEDSAVYLCASSLNKETQYFGPGTRLLVL.

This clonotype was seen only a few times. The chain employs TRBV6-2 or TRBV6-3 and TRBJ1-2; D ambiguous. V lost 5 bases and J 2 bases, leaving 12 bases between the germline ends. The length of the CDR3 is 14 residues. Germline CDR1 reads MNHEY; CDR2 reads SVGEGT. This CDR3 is CASSPLGRNYGYTF. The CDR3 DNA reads TGTGCCAGCAGTCCCCTCGGGCGGAACTATGGCTACACCTTC.

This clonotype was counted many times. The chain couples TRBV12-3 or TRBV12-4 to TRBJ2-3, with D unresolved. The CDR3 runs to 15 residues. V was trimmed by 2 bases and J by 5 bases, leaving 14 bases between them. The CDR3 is CASSLRANLGDTQYF. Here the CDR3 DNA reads TGTGCCAGCAGTTTACGGGCAAACCTTGGAGATACGCAGTATTTT.

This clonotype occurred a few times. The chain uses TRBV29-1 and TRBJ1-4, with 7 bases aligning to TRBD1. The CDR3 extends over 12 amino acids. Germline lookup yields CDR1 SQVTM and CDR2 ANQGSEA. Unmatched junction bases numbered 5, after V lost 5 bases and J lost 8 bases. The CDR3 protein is CSVRDSGEKLFF. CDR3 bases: TGCAGCGTTAGGGACAGTGGGGAAAAACTGTTTTTT.

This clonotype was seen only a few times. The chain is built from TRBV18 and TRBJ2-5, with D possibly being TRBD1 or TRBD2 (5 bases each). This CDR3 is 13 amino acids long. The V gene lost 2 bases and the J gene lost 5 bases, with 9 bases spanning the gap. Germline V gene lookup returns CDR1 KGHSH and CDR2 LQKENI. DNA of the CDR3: TGTGCCAGCTCACCAAATGAGGGGGAGACCCAGTACTTC. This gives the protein CASSPNEGETQYF.

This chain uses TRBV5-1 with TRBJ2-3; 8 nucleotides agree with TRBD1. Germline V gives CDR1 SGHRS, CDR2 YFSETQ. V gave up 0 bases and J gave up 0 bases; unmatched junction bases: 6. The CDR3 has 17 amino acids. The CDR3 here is CASSLGDRPASTDTQYF. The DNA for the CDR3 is TGCGCCAGCAGCTTGGGGGACAGGCCGGCTAGCACAGATACGCAGTATTTT.

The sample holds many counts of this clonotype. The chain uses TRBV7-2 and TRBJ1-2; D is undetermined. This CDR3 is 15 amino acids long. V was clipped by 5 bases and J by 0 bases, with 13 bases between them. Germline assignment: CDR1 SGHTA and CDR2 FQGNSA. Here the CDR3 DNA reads TGTGCCAGCAGCCCCGTAGTAGACTCTAACTATGGCTACACCTTC. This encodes CASSPVVDSNYGYTF.

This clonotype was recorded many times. The CDR3 DNA reads TGCGCCAGCAGCTTGGGGGCGAGCTCTGGAAACACCATATATTTT. It yields the protein CASSLGASSGNTIYF. This chain joins TRBV5-1 and TRBJ1-3, with no clear D. Germline CDR1 is SGHRS and CDR2 is YFSETQ. Trimming left V 0 bases short and J 0 bases short, with 7 bases between. The CDR3 runs to 15 residues.

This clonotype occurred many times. CDR3 sequence (DNA): TGTGCCAGCAGCCCTTCCTTAGGGCGCTCGTACCTAACCAACTCCTACGAGCAGTACTTC. It translates to CASSPSLGRSYLTNSYEQYF. The chain uses TRBV11-3 and TRBJ2-7; unclear D gene. V was cut by 5 bases and J by 0 bases, with 29 bases left in between. The germline V gene has CDR1 SGHNT and CDR2 YENEEA. CDR3 length: 20 residues. Full variable domain (outside the CDR3, taken from reference TRBV11-3 and TRBJ2-7): EAGVVQSPRYKIIEKKQPVAFWCNPISGHNTLYWYLQNLGQGPELLIRYENEEAVDDSQLPKDRFSAERLKGVDSTLKIQPAELGDSAVYLCASSPSLGRSYLTNSYEQYFGPGTRLTVT.

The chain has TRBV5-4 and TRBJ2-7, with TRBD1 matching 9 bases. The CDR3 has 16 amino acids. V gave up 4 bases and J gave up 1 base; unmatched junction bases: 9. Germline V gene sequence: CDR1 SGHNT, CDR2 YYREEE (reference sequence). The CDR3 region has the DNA TGTGCCAGCAGCCCCCAGGCGGGACAGGGTTCCTACGAGCAGTACTTC. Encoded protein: CASSPQAGQGSYEQYF.

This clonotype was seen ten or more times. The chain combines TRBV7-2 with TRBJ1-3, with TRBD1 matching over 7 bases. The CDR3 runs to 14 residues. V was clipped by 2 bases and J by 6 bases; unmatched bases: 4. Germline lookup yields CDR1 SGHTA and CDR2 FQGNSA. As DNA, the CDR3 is TGTGCCAGCAGCTTATGGGGGACAGAAAACACCATATATTTT. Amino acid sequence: CASSLWGTENTIYF.

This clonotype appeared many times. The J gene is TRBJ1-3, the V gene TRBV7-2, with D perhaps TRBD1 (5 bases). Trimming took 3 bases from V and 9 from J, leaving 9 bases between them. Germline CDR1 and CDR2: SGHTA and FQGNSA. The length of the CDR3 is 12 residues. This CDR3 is CASSFLGGTIYF. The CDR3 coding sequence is TGTGCCAGCAGCTTTCTGGGGGGCACCATATATTTT.

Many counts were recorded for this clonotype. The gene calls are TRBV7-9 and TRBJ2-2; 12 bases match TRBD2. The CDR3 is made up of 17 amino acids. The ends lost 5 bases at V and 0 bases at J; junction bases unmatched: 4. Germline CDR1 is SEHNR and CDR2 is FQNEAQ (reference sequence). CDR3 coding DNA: TGTGCCAGCAGCCTCCTAGCGGGAGGGGCGAACACCGGGGAGCTGTTTTTT. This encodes CASSLLAGGANTGELFF.

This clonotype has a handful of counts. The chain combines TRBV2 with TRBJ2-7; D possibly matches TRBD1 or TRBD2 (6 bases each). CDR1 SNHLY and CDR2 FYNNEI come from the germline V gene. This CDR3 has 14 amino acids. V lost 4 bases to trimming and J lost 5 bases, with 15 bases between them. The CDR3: CASSGYLGGHEQYF. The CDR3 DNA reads TGTGCCAGCAGTGGCTACTTGGGGGGCCACGAGCAGTACTTC.

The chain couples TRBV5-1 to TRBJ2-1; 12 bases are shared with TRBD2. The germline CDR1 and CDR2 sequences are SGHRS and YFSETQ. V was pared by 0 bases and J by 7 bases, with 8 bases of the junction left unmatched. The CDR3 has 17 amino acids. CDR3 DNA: TGCGCCAGCAGCTTGGCGGCTAGCGGGGGGGCGGGGAATGAGCAGTTCTTC. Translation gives CASSLAASGGAGNEQFF.

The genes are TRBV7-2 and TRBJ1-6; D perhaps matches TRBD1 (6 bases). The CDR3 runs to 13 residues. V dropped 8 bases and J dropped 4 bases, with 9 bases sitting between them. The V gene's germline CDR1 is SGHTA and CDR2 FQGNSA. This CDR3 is CASWGQYNSPLHF. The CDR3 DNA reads TGTGCCAGCTGGGGGCAGTATAATTCACCCCTCCACTTT.